The 16 T cell receptor beta chains below come from one sample, sequenced in a study of blood T cells in healthy people across ages. Together with a sample-barcoded 5' primer, a J-beta primer mix was included in a second PCR lasting about 7 to 12 cycles. In TCRdb, the 5' RACE reads were re-called with MiXCR into one record per CDR3 protein. The data hold about 1.4 million distinct CDR3 sequences, with 55% to 75% observed a single time. Material for sequencing was blood. The receptor source for this set is a man aged 18 to 29 in good health.

The rearrangement links TRBV12-3 or TRBV12-4 to TRBJ2-5, with 14 bases that match TRBD2. Trimming at V came to 6 bases and at J to 4 bases, leaving 4 bases not matched to a gene. The CDR3 length is 15 residues. Here the CDR3 reads CASRTSGGASETQYF. DNA for the CDR3: TGTGCCAGCAGGACTAGCGGGGGGGCCTCAGAGACCCAGTACTTC.

V usage is TRBV7-2 and J usage is TRBJ2-3; tentatively, D is TRBD2 (6 bases). The length of the CDR3 is 16 residues. The V gene's germline CDR1 is SGHTA and CDR2 FQGNSA. Between the trimmed V and J ends, which lost 5 bases and 1 base, there was a span of 16 bases. The CDR3 protein is CASSIRGDSRTDTQYF. CDR3 DNA: TGTGCCAGCAGCATTAGAGGGGACTCCCGCACAGATACGCAGTATTTT.

Only a few counts were recorded for this clonotype. This chain links TRBV7-6 with TRBJ2-7, with TRBD2 matching 7 bases. V was clipped by 1 base and J by 3 bases; unmatched bases: 3. CDR3 length: 14 amino acids. CDR1 and CDR2 from the germline V gene are SGHVS and FNYEAQ. The CDR3 sequence is CASSLGASGYEQYF. The CDR3 coding sequence is TGTGCCAGCAGCTTAGGGGCTAGCGGCTACGAGCAGTACTTC.

This chain joins TRBV6-5 and TRBJ1-2; D is uncertain. The CDR3 spans 11 residues. Germline CDR1 is MNHEY and CDR2 is SVGAGI. V was clipped by 6 bases and J by 7 bases, with 9 bases between them. As DNA, the CDR3 is TGTGCCAGCAGATCGGTTCGTGGCTACACCTTC. It yields the protein CASRSVRGYTF.

J is TRBJ2-4 and V is TRBV28; D ambiguous. The CDR3 length is 16 residues. Trimming took off 2 bases at V and 0 bases at J, with 11 bases between the two ends. CDR1 and CDR2 (germline): MDHEN, SYDVKM. The DNA of the CDR3 is TGTGCCAGCAGTTTACCCTTGGGTGTAGCCAAAAACATTCAGTACTTC. It specifies CASSLPLGVAKNIQYF. The full variable domain, its missing parts supplied by reference TRBV28 and TRBJ2-4, is DVKVTQSSRYLVKRTGEKVFLECVQDMDHENMFWYRQDPGLGLRLIYFSYDVKMKEKGDIPEGYSVSREKKERFSLILESASTNQTSMYLCASSLPLGVAKNIQYFGAGTRLSVL.

V and J are TRBV29-1 and TRBJ1-2, with a tentative D call TRBD1 (5 bases). The CDR3 runs to 14 residues. The V end was cut by 3 bases, the J end by 0 bases, with 11 bases between. Germline loops: CDR1 SQVTM, CDR2 ANQGSEA. The CDR3 region is CSVDSDISNYGYTF. The CDR3 bases are TGCAGCGTTGACTCGGACATCTCTAACTATGGCTACACCTTC.

This chain connects TRBV30 to TRBJ1-1; no clear D gene. Germline V CDR1 and CDR2: GTSNPN, SVGIG (reference sequence). V was shortened by 2 bases and J by 0 bases, with 10 bases between the two germline ends. This CDR3 contains 14 residues. The CDR3: CAWSPDGLNTEAFF. The DNA for the CDR3 is TGTGCCTGGAGTCCGGACGGGCTGAACACTGAAGCTTTCTTT.

The chain joins TRBV5-1 to TRBJ2-5, with D uncertain. Germline V CDR1 and CDR2: SGHRS, YFSETQ. CDR3 length: 15 residues. V was cut by 4 bases and J by 2 bases, with 15 bases left in between. The CDR3 nucleotides read TGCGCCAGCAGCACGTCGTCCGGTGGACAAGAGACCCAGTACTTC. The encoded protein is CASSTSSGGQETQYF. The full variable domain, completed using reference TRBV5-1 and TRBJ2-5, is KAGVTQTPRYLIKTRGQQVTLSCSPISGHRSVSWYQQTPGQGLQFLFEYFSETQRNKGNFPGRFSGRQFSNSRSEMNVSTLELGDSALYLCASSTSSGGQETQYFGPGTRLLVL.

Of note for this clonotype: The junction differs from germline at one of its ends, possibly a read error. The chain carries TRBV29-1 and TRBJ1-5; perhaps TRBD1 as D (5 bases). This CDR3 comprises 13 residues. Per the germline V gene, CDR1 is SQVTM and CDR2 is ANQGSEA. The CDR3 sequence is CGVEGPSNQPQHF. The CDR3 coding sequence is TGCGGCGTTGAGGGACCCAGCAATCAGCCCCAGCATTTT.

A single count supports this clonotype. The rearrangement links TRBV5-6 to TRBJ2-2; D is uncertain. Germline CDR1 and CDR2: SGHDT and YYEEEE. V dropped 2 bases and J dropped 6 bases, with 8 bases sitting between them. This CDR3 comprises 13 residues. CDR3 DNA: TGTGCCAGCAGCTTTATCGGGTCCGGGGAGCTGTTTTTT. This sequence encodes CASSFIGSGELFF.

The genes are TRBV12-3 or TRBV12-4 and TRBJ2-1; TRBD1 aligns across 9 bases. The J segment lost 4 bases and the V segment lost 5 bases, leaving 6 bases of the junction unmatched. The CDR3 sequence is 15 residues long. CDR3 residues: CASSALGTGYNEQFF. CDR3 DNA: TGTGCCAGCAGTGCGCTCGGGACAGGGTACAATGAGCAGTTCTTC.

V is TRBV7-2 and J is TRBJ2-3; D remains ambiguous. Trimming cost V 1 base and J 2 bases, with 10 bases left between them. The CDR3 has 15 residues. Looked up from germline, CDR1 is SGHTA and CDR2 is FQGNSA. This CDR3 is CASSLELGYTDTQYF. The CDR3 nucleotides are TGTGCCAGCAGCTTAGAGTTGGGCTACACAGATACGCAGTATTTT.

The chain recombines TRBV10-3 with TRBJ1-5, with D tentatively TRBD1 (5 bases). CDR1 is ENHRY, CDR2 SYGVKD, per germline. Trimming took off 2 bases at V and 7 bases at J, with 27 bases between the two ends. The CDR3 spans 19 residues. This chain's CDR3 is CAISEPTLGVRGASQPQHF. DNA for the CDR3: TGTGCCATCAGTGAGCCGACCCTTGGGGTTAGAGGGGCCTCACAGCCCCAGCATTTT.

This clonotype occurred a few times. The V and J genes are TRBV12-5 and TRBJ1-5; a weak D match, TRBD1 (6 bases). Germline-derived CDR1 and CDR2 are LGHNT and FRNRAP. Trimming shortened V by 1 base and J by 4 bases, and 8 bases separated the two germline ends. The CDR3 runs to 14 residues. The CDR3 loop reads CASGLGQGNQPQHF. CDR3 sequence (DNA): TGTGCTAGTGGTTTGGGGCAGGGGAATCAGCCCCAGCATTTT.

This clonotype has at least ten counts. J is TRBJ2-7 and V is TRBV10-1; D remains ambiguous. CDR3 length: 13 amino acids. Per the germline V gene, CDR1 is WNHNN and CDR2 is SYGVQD (reference sequence). V was cut by 3 bases and J by 3 bases, with 9 bases left in between. Here the CDR3 reads CASSEGPSYEQYF. The CDR3 nucleotides read TGCGCCAGCAGTGAAGGGCCCAGCTACGAGCAGTACTTC.

This chain uses TRBV5-1 with TRBJ2-3, with a possible D match to TRBD2 (5 bases). CDR3 size: 13 residues. Between the trimmed V and J ends, which lost 4 bases and 5 bases, there was a span of 11 bases. Germline CDR1 reads SGHRS; CDR2 reads YFSETQ. This chain's CDR3 is CASSTREGDTQYF. DNA of the CDR3: TGCGCCAGCAGCACCCGGGAAGGAGATACGCAGTATTTT. The complete variable domain, with remaining parts taken from reference TRBV5-1 and TRBJ2-3, reads KAGVTQTPRYLIKTRGQQVTLSCSPISGHRSVSWYQQTPGQGLQFLFEYFSETQRNKGNFPGRFSGRQFSNSRSEMNVSTLELGDSALYLCASSTREGDTQYFGPGTRLTVL.